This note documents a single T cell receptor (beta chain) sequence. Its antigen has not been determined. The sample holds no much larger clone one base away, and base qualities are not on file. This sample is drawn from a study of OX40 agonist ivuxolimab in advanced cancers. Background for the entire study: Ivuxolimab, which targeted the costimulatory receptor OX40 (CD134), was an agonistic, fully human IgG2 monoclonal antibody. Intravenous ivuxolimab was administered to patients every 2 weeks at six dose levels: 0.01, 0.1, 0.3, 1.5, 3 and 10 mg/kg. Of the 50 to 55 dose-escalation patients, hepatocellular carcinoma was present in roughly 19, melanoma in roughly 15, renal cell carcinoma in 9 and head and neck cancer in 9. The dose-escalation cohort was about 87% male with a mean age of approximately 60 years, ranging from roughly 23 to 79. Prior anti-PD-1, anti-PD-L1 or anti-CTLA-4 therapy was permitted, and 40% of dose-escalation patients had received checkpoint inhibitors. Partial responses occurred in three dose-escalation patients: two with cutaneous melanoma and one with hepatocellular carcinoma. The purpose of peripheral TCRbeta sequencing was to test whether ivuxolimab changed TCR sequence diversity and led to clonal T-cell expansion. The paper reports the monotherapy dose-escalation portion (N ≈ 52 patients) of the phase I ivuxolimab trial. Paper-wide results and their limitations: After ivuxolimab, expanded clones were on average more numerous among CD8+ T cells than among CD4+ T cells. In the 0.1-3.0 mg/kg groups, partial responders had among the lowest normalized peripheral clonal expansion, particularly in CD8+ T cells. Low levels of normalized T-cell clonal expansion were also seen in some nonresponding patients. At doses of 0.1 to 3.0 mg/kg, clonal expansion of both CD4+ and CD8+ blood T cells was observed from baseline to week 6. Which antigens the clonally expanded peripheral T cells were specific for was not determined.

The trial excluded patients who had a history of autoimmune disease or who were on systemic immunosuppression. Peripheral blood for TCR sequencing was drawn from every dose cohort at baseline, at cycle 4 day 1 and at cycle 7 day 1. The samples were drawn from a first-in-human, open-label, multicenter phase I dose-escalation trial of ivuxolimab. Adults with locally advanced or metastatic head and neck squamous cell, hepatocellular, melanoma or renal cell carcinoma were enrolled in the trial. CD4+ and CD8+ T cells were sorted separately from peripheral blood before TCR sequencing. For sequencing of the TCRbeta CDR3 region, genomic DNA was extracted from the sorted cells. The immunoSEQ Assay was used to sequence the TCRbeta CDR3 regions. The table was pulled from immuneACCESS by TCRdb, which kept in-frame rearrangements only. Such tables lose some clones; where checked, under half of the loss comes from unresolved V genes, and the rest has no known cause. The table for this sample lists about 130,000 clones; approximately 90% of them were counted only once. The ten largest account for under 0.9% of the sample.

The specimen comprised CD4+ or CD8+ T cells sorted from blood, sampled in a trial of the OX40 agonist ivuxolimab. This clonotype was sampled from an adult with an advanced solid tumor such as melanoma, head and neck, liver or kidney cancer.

The nucleotide sequence reads TGTGCCAGCAGCGTAGGGGCATCAACTAATGAAAAACTGTTTTTT. Translated, it gives CASSVGASTNEKLFF. The rearranged chain carries TRBV9 and TRBJ1-4; the D gene assignment is ambiguous. The CDR3 runs 15 amino acids, cysteine and phenylalanine included. The only DNA kept is the CDR3, 45 bases in frame from the first base. V is clipped by 0 bases and J by 0 bases, and the sequence between their germline boundaries is 6 bases long. Per the germline V gene, SGDLS is the CDR1 and YYNGEE is the CDR2. The full variable domain, with segments outside the CDR3 supplied by the reference TRBV9 and TRBJ1-4 proteins, appears as DSGVTQTPKHLITATGQRVTLRCSPRSGDLSVYWYQQSLDQGLQFLIQYYNGEERAKGNILERFSAQQFPDLHSELNLSSLELGDSALYFCASSVGASTNEKLFFGSGTQLSVL.